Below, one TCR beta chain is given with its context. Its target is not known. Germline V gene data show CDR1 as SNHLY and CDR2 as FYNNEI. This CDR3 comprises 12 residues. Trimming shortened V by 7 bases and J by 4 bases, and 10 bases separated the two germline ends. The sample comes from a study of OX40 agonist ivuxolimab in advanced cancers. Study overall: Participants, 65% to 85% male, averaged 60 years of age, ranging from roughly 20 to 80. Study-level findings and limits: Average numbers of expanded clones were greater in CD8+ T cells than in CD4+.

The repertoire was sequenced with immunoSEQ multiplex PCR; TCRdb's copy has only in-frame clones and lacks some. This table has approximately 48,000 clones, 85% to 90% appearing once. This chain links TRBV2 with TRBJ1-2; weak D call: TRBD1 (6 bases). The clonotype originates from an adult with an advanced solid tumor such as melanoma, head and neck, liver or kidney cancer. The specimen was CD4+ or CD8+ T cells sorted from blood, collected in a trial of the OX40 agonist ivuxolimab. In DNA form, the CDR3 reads TGTGCCAGCACCAGGGGACTCTATGGCTACACCTTC. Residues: CASTRGLYGYTF.